These 8 T cell receptor beta chains originate from one sample sequenced in a study of PD-L1 blockade in urothelial cancer. Regarding time point: peripheral blood 6 weeks after treatment start. Clones were read by immunoSEQ multiplex PCR, and TCRdb kept only the in-frame ones, dropping some. The data contain 100,000 to 150,000 clones, around 88% of them singletons. The source was PBMCs, collected around atezolizumab (anti-PD-L1) treatment. The receptors originated from a man between 45 and 60 years old with urothelial cancer.

This chain uses TRBV7-9 with TRBJ2-7; D may be TRBD1 (5 bases). V dropped 7 bases and J dropped 3 bases, with 25 bases sitting between them. The germline V gene has CDR1 SEHNR and CDR2 FQNEAQ (reference sequence). This CDR3 is built from 17 residues. The CDR3 protein is CASTPGRVGLRNYEQYF. DNA for the CDR3: TGTGCCAGCACCCCGGGCCGGGTGGGGCTCCGGAACTACGAGCAGTACTTC.

The chain carries TRBV10-3 and TRBJ2-7; 8 bases line up with TRBD1. The CDR3 has 14 residues. V gave up 10 bases and J gave up 6 bases; unmatched junction bases: 14. Germline V gene lookup returns CDR1 ENHRY and CDR2 SYGVKD. DNA of the CDR3: TGTGCCACTCGTGGACAGGGCGGCATATCCGAGCAGTACTTC. As protein: CATRGQGGISEQYF.

The genes are TRBV5-1 and TRBJ1-2; D is uncertain. Germline V gene sequence: CDR1 SGHRS, CDR2 YFSETQ. This CDR3 is built from 13 residues. V gave up 3 bases and J gave up 4 bases, with 10 bases separating them. The CDR3 loop reads CASSSSGVYGYTF. CDR3 nucleotides: TGCGCCAGCAGCTCCAGCGGGGTCTATGGCTACACCTTC.

This clone was detected once. The chain employs TRBV14 and TRBJ1-3; TRBD1 agrees at 7 bases. This CDR3 has 16 residues. After removal of 0 bases from V and 3 bases from J, the junction contained 5 bases not matched to a gene. CDR1 is SGHDN and CDR2 is FVKESK in the germline V gene. CDR3 loop: CASSQDLRGLGNTIYF. Written as DNA, the CDR3 is TGTGCCAGCAGCCAAGATCTGAGGGGGCTTGGAAACACCATATATTTT.

V and J are TRBV5-6 and TRBJ1-1; a possible D gene is TRBD1 (5 bases). Trimming removed 4 bases at V and 0 bases at J, with 16 bases between. The CDR3 loop spans 16 amino acids. CDR1 is SGHDT, CDR2 YYEEEE, per germline. The CDR3 DNA reads as TGTGCCAGCAGCCTCTCCTTGGGGGAGGTGAACACTGAAGCTTTCTTT. Translating gives CASSLSLGEVNTEAFF.

This chain uses TRBV9 with TRBJ1-4, with TRBD1 matching 7 bases. Germline trimming cut 8 bases from V and 8 bases from J; bases unmatched to any gene: 15. The CDR3 runs 15 residues. Germline CDR1 is SGDLS and CDR2 is YYNGEE. In DNA form, the CDR3 reads TGTGCCAGTACTCCGGCGACAGGGTTTGGAGAAAAACTGTTTTTT. Its translation: CASTPATGFGEKLFF.

The J gene is TRBJ1-5, the V gene TRBV15, with 7 positions matching TRBD1. CDR3 size: 14 residues. Germline V gene lookup returns CDR1 LNHNV and CDR2 YYDKDF (reference sequence). With 3 bases clipped from V and 4 bases from J, the junction kept 3 bases outside the gene matches. CDR3: CATSSTGANQPQHF. The CDR3 DNA follows: TGTGCCACCAGCAGTACAGGGGCGAATCAGCCCCAGCATTTT.

This clone was seen a few times. This chain joins TRBV5-6 and TRBJ2-3; TRBD2 might be the D (6 bases). Germline V gene lookup returns CDR1 SGHDT and CDR2 YYEEEE. This CDR3 region has 13 residues. Trimming removed 5 bases from V and 4 bases from J, with 11 bases in between. The CDR3 reads CASSRGGPDTQYF. CDR3 sequence (DNA): TGTGCCAGCAGTCGCGGAGGGCCAGATACGCAGTATTTT.